The 28 T cell receptor beta chains below were found in one sample sequenced in a study of OX40 agonist ivuxolimab in advanced cancers. Method: immunoSEQ multiplex PCR; TCRdb's copy keeps in-frame clones and lacks some. Of under 70,000 clones in the sample, around 88% were seen once. This specimen consisted of CD4+ or CD8+ T cells sorted from blood, obtained in a trial of the OX40 agonist ivuxolimab. These receptors were taken from an adult with an advanced solid tumor such as melanoma, head and neck, liver or kidney cancer.

The CDR3 DNA is TGTGCCAGTAGTATAGATGTGTCCGGCATGTACGAGCAGTACTTC. Amino acid sequence: CASSIDVSGMYEQYF. This rearrangement joins TRBV19 to TRBJ2-7; D gene unclear. Germline V gene sequence: CDR1 LNHDA, CDR2 SQIVND (reference sequence). This CDR3 contains 15 residues. The ends were cut back, 0 bases at V and 4 bases at J, with 13 bases in the middle. The entire variable domain, with the rest obtained from reference TRBV19 and TRBJ2-7, is as follows: DGGITQSPKYLFRKEGQNVTLSCEQNLNHDAMYWYRQDPGQGLRLIYYSQIVNDFQKGDIAEGYSVSREKKESFPLTVTSAQKNPTAFYLCASSIDVSGMYEQYFGPGTRLTVT.

The rearrangement joins TRBV5-4 to TRBJ1-1; unclear D gene. Germline V gene sequence: CDR1 SGHNT, CDR2 YYREEE (reference sequence). This CDR3 is built from 14 residues. The ends were cut back, 0 bases at V and 1 base at J, with 7 bases in the middle. The CDR3 loop reads CASSLALRNTEAFF. As DNA, the CDR3 is TGTGCCAGCAGCTTGGCGCTTCGGAACACTGAAGCTTTCTTT.

The chain couples TRBV27 to TRBJ1-5, with D unclear. The V end was cut by 1 base, the J end by 6 bases, with 7 bases between. The CDR3 runs to 13 residues. Germline V lookup: CDR1 MNHEY, CDR2 SMNVEV (reference sequence). The CDR3 sequence is CASSLWVGQPQHF. CDR3 nucleotide sequence: TGTGCCAGCAGTTTATGGGTGGGTCAGCCCCAGCATTTT.

The rearrangement joins TRBV11-3 to TRBJ2-5; perhaps D is TRBD1 or TRBD2 (6 bases each). The V and J ends lost 5 bases and 2 bases respectively, with 21 bases between them. CDR1 and CDR2 (germline): SGHNT, YENEEA. There are 17 residues in the CDR3. The CDR3, as DNA: TGTGCCAGCAGCGCCGCCCAGACGGGGGCTGCTCAAGAGACCCAGTACTTC. Translation: CASSAAQTGAAQETQYF.

The chain employs TRBV6-5 and TRBJ1-1, with 7 nucleotides matching TRBD1. V dropped 2 bases and J dropped 8; count of bases not matched to a gene: 8. The CDR3 has 14 residues. CDR1 is MNHEY and CDR2 is SVGAGI in the germline V gene. For the CDR3, the DNA is TGTGCCAGCAGTTACGAGACAGGGACCGAGGAAGCTTTCTTT. Translation gives CASSYETGTEEAFF.

The chain combines TRBV6-5 with TRBJ1-1; possibly TRBD1 for D (6 bases). The CDR3 spans 14 residues. V was trimmed by 4 bases and J by 2 bases, leaving 11 bases between them. CDR1 and CDR2 from the germline V gene are MNHEY and SVGAGI. This CDR3 reads CASSSPRGNTEAFF. The CDR3 bases are TGTGCCAGCAGTTCGCCCAGGGGAAACACTGAAGCTTTCTTT.

The rearrangement uses TRBV15 and TRBJ2-7, with 7 bases that match TRBD2. This CDR3 has 14 amino acids. Trimming took 0 bases from V and 6 from J; bases not matched to a gene: 5. Germline CDR1 and CDR2: LNHNV and YYDKDF (reference sequence). Here the CDR3 reads CATSRDQGGGEQYF. The CDR3 DNA reads as TGTGCCACCAGCAGAGATCAGGGCGGGGGCGAGCAGTACTTC.

This chain uses TRBV9 with TRBJ1-1; 7 nucleotides align to TRBD1. The CDR3 runs to 17 residues. The V gene end was trimmed by 4 bases and the J gene end by 1 base; junction bases not matched to a gene: 13. Germline assignment: CDR1 SGDLS and CDR2 YYNGEE. CDR3 nucleotide sequence: TGTGCCAGCAGCTCTAACCCCCAGACAGGGAGGAACACTGAAGCTTTCTTT. It encodes CASSSNPQTGRNTEAFF.

The gene calls are TRBV11-2 and TRBJ1-1; no clear D gene. This CDR3 has 15 amino acids. Germline CDR1 reads SGHAT; CDR2 reads FQNNGV. With 4 bases removed from V and 4 bases from J, the gap between germline ends came to 16 bases. The CDR3 DNA sequence: TGTGCCAGCAGCTCGCCCTCGGACGGACTCACTGAAGCTTTCTTT. Its protein is CASSSPSDGLTEAFF.

The chain links TRBV9 to TRBJ2-1; no reliable D call. The germline gives CDR1 SGDLS, CDR2 YYNGEE. CDR3 size: 15 residues. Trimming stripped 0 bases from V and 3 bases from J, with 10 bases between. The CDR3 is CASSVDGDRYNEQFF. CDR3 coding DNA: TGTGCCAGCAGCGTAGATGGGGATCGCTACAATGAGCAGTTCTTC.

The chain has TRBV7-9 and TRBJ2-1, with a tentative D call TRBD1 (5 bases). CDR1 and CDR2 from the germline V gene are SEHNR and FQNEAQ (reference sequence). V was trimmed by 2 bases and J by 10 bases, leaving 15 bases between them. This CDR3 region has 14 residues. In DNA form, the CDR3 reads TGTGCCAGCAGCTTAATTCAGGGCGCCAGGGAGCAGTTCTTC. It specifies CASSLIQGAREQFF.

The genes are TRBV18 and TRBJ1-2, with D perhaps TRBD1 (6 bases). CDR3 length: 14 amino acids. Germline assignment: CDR1 KGHSH and CDR2 LQKENI. With 3 bases removed from V and 0 bases from J, the gap between germline ends came to 8 bases. DNA for the CDR3: TGTGCCAGCTCACCGACAGGAGCTAACTATGGCTACACCTTC. Amino acids: CASSPTGANYGYTF.

This rearrangement joins TRBV21-1 to TRBJ1-1. TRBV21-1 is listed as a pseudogene. The CDR3 length is 15 residues. CDR3 in DNA: TGTGCCAGCAGCGAGGGTGGCGGGCGGGGCACTGAAGCTTTCTTT. Its translation is CASSEGGGRGTEAFF.

Concerning this clone itself: Given the absence of the conserved phenylalanine or tryptophan at the CDR3 end, a read error is likely. The gene calls are TRBV6-6 and TRBJ1-6; 10 nucleotides match TRBD1. CDR1 is MNHNY and CDR2 is SVGAGI in the germline V gene (reference sequence). This CDR3 is built from 14 residues. Unmatched junction bases numbered 8, after V lost 5 bases and J lost 13 bases. CDR3 sequence reads: CASSLTGGRSPLHL. CDR3 coding DNA: TGTGCCAGCAGTCTGACAGGGGGCAGGAGTCCCCTCCACCTT.

This clone turned up a few times. The V call is TRBV7-9, the J call TRBJ2-3; D is unclear. The germline CDR1 and CDR2 sequences are SEHNR and FQNEAQ (reference sequence). This CDR3 region has 12 residues. Trimming shortened V by 5 bases and J by 8 bases, and 11 bases separated the two germline ends. The DNA for the CDR3 is TGTGCCAGCAGCACCACGGATTCTACGCAGTATTTT. It is translated as CASSTTDSTQYF.

This chain joins TRBV7-8 and TRBJ1-5; 10 nucleotides match TRBD1. V trimming: 1 base; J trimming: 2 bases; junction bases outside the gene matches: 11. The CDR3 totals 19 residues. Germline CDR1 reads SGHVS; CDR2 reads FQNEAQ. The CDR3 loop is CASSLDYVMGTGGNQPQHF. CDR3 DNA: TGTGCCAGCAGCTTAGACTATGTAATGGGGACAGGGGGCAATCAGCCCCAGCATTTT.

The chain combines TRBV11-2 with TRBJ1-5, with 8 bases identical to TRBD1. V gave up 5 bases and J gave up 4 bases; unmatched junction bases: 7. The CDR3 spans 15 residues. CDR1 and CDR2 (germline): SGHAT, FQNNGV. The CDR3 spells CASSPRTGSNQPQHF. For the CDR3, the DNA is TGTGCCAGCAGCCCCAGGACAGGGAGTAATCAGCCCCAGCATTTT.

The V and J genes are TRBV18 and TRBJ1-2; 7 positions agree with TRBD1. The CDR3 consists of 15 residues. The germline V gene has CDR1 KGHSH and CDR2 LQKENI. V dropped 5 bases and J dropped 8; count of bases not matched to a gene: 14. In DNA form, the CDR3 reads TGTGCCAGCTCAAATCAGGCCGGACAGGAAGGAGGCTACACCTTC. Amino acids: CASSNQAGQEGGYTF.

The chain has TRBV5-8 and TRBJ2-1; D is perhaps TRBD2 (5 bases). The CDR3 length is 15 residues. Trimming removed 6 bases at V and 0 bases at J, with 13 bases between. The germline V gene has CDR1 SGHTS and CDR2 YDEGEE. The chain's CDR3 is CASTPQRSSYNEQFF. CDR3 bases: TGTGCCAGCACCCCACAGCGGAGCTCCTACAATGAGCAGTTCTTC.

The chain carries TRBV15 and TRBJ2-1; D might be TRBD2 (7 bases). Germline V gene sequence: CDR1 LNHNV, CDR2 YYDKDF (reference sequence). The CDR3 extends over 18 amino acids. V lost 0 bases to trimming and J lost 2 bases, with 17 bases between them. CDR3 sequence (DNA): TGTGCCACCAGCAGAGACAGCCTAGTGGGGGGGCCCTACAATGAGCAGTTCTTC. Protein sequence: CATSRDSLVGGPYNEQFF.

The rearrangement uses TRBV27 and TRBJ1-5; no clear D. This CDR3 spans 14 amino acids. In germline, CDR1 is MNHEY, CDR2 SMNVEV (reference sequence). V lost 2 bases and J 1 base, leaving 6 bases between the germline ends. CDR3 sequence (DNA): TGTGCCAGCAGTTTAGGCGGCAGCAATCAGCCCCAGCATTTT. Protein: CASSLGGSNQPQHF.

V and J are TRBV11-2 and TRBJ2-3; D not certain. Trimming shortened V by 7 bases and J by 6 bases, and 8 bases separated the two germline ends. CDR1 and CDR2 (germline): SGHAT, FQNNGV. The CDR3 totals 11 residues. In DNA, the CDR3 is TGTGCCAGCACCTTGACCGATACGCAGTATTTT. Its protein product is CASTLTDTQYF.

The J gene is TRBJ2-7, the V gene TRBV27; no reliable D call. V shed 2 bases and J shed 1 base, with 6 bases lying between them. Germline assignment: CDR1 MNHEY and CDR2 SMNVEV (reference sequence). This CDR3 comprises 13 residues. CDR3 sequence: CASSLDPSYEQYF. The CDR3 DNA reads TGTGCCAGCAGTTTAGACCCTTCCTACGAGCAGTACTTC.

The chain uses TRBV10-3 and TRBJ2-2; 8 positions agree with TRBD2. This CDR3 contains 17 residues. The V and J ends lost 2 bases and 3 bases, in that order; junction bases with no gene match: 8. Germline CDR1 reads ENHRY; CDR2 reads SYGVKD. For the CDR3, the DNA is TGTGCCATCAGTGAGCCCCCGGGGGGGCCGGACACCGGGGAGCTGTTTTTT. Its translation: CAISEPPGGPDTGELFF.

This clone was found once. The chain has TRBV9 and TRBJ2-1; TRBD1 agrees at 7 bases. The CDR3 is made up of 15 amino acids. Germline CDR1 is SGDLS and CDR2 is YYNGEE. J gave up 5 bases and V 4 bases, and 9 bases lay outside the gene matches. The DNA of the CDR3 is TGTGCCAGCAGCTCAGCTGGGACAGCCAACAATGAGCAGTTCTTC. The encoded protein is CASSSAGTANNEQFF.

The J gene is TRBJ2-3, the V gene TRBV27; TRBD2 is a possible D gene (7 bases). The V end lost 1 base, the J end lost 4 bases, and 15 bases lay between the germline ends. The CDR3 extends over 16 amino acids. Germline V CDR1 and CDR2: MNHEY, SMNVEV (reference sequence). As DNA, the CDR3 is TGTGCCAGCAGTTTATGGTGGGGGGGCGCCCCAGATACGCAGTATTTT. This codes for CASSLWWGGAPDTQYF.

V usage is TRBV12-5 and J usage is TRBJ2-1; tentative D call: TRBD2 (6 bases). The CDR3 runs 15 residues. V was trimmed by 0 bases and J by 8 bases, leaving 14 bases between them. Looked up from germline, CDR1 is LGHNT and CDR2 is FRNRAP. CDR3 sequence reads: CASGLVGAGRDEQFF. The CDR3 region has the DNA TGTGCTAGTGGTTTGGTAGGCGCGGGACGGGATGAGCAGTTCTTC.

This chain joins TRBV11-2 and TRBJ1-2, with TRBD1 as a possible D gene (5 bases). The CDR3 totals 14 residues. Per germline, CDR1 SGHAT and CDR2 FQNNGV. Trimming pared 5 bases from V and 8 bases from J, leaving 18 bases between. The CDR3 sequence is CASSPGWGSRGYTF. CDR3 in DNA: TGTGCCAGCAGCCCGGGGTGGGGGTCTCGGGGCTACACCTTC. Full variable domain (outside the CDR3, taken from reference TRBV11-2 and TRBJ1-2): EAGVAQSPRYKIIEKRQSVAFWCNPISGHATLYWYQQILGQGPKLLIQFQNNGVVDDSQLPKDRFSAERLKGVDSTLKIQPAKLEDSAVYLCASSPGWGSRGYTFGSGTRLTVV.